These T cell receptor beta chains were read from a single sample in a study of T cells in Graves' hyperthyroidism and ophthalmopathy. TCRdb reanalysed the multiplex PCR reads using MiXCR and keeps one entry per CDR3 protein. The data contain about 320,000 distinct CDR3 sequences, roughly 17% of them seen just once; the ten biggest clones take up around 34%. Specimen: blood. The receptors originated from a man aged 30-40 years with Graves' hyperthyroidism. CDR3s include the opening cysteine and the closing phenylalanine or tryptophan. D genes are given only for firm matches. Size tells how often a clone was seen (once, few, many) or the class of an expanded clone, and some rows leave it out.

.	13	TRBV6-1	.	TRBJ2-2	TGTGCCAGCAGCTGGGTAGTCTCCGGGGAGCTGTTTTTT	CASSWVVSGELFF
many	14	TRBV29-1	TRBD2	TRBJ2-1	TGCAGCGTTGCGCGACTAGCGGATTACAATGAGCAGTTCTTC	CSVARLADYNEQFF
.	16	TRBV7-9	.	TRBJ1-3	TGTGCCAGCAGCTTAAACTTGGGAGTCTCTGGAAACACCATATATTTT	CASSLNLGVSGNTIYF
many	15	TRBV12-3/TRBV12-4	.	TRBJ1-1	TGTGCCAGCAGTTTGGCAGGGGAAGGGAACACTGAAGCTTTCTTT	CASSLAGEGNTEAFF
.	14	TRBV5-1	.	TRBJ2-2	TGCGCCAGCAGTTCAGGGGACTACACCGGGGAGCTGTTTTTT	CASSSGDYTGELFF
few	14	TRBV12-3/TRBV12-4	.	TRBJ2-1	TGTGCCAGCAGGAAGAATTACCCCCCGGATGAGCAGTTCTTC	CASRKNYPPDEQFF
.	13	TRBV3-1	TRBD1	TRBJ2-5	TGTGCCAGCAAGAAACCAGGGGGAGAGACCCAGTACTTC	CASKKPGGETQYF
few	14	TRBV30	TRBD1	TRBJ1-5	TGTGCCTGGAGTGGACAGGGGTTGGGTCAGCCCCAGCATTTT	CAWSGQGLGQPQHF
few	13	TRBV7-3	.	TRBJ1-1	TGTGCCAGCAGCTTCACCAGGGGCACTGAAGCTTTCTTT	CASSFTRGTEAFF
many	16	TRBV12-3/TRBV12-4	.	TRBJ2-7	TGTGCCAGCAGTCTTCAACTGGGCCTGAGTTCCTACGAGCAGTACTTC	CASSLQLGLSSYEQYF
.	14	TRBV27	TRBD2	TRBJ2-7	TGTGCCAGCAGAGGACTAGCGAACGTCTACGAGCAGTACTTC	CASRGLANVYEQYF
few	15	TRBV19	TRBD1	TRBJ1-1	TGTGCCAGTATCCTATCCGGGACAGGGAGCACTGAAGCTTTCTTT	CASILSGTGSTEAFF
few	14	TRBV30	TRBD2	TRBJ2-3	TGTGCCTGGGACCTAGCGGAGGGTACAGATACGCAGTATTTT	CAWDLAEGTDTQYF
few	14	TRBV10-3	.	TRBJ2-7	TGTGCCATCGCAGAGCAGGGCCCCGTACTGGAGCAGTACTTC	CAIAEQGPVLEQYF
.	15	TRBV5-1	.	TRBJ1-5	TGCGCCAGCCAAAAGACAGCGGGGAGCAATCAGCCCCAGCATTTT	CASQKTAGSNQPQHF
many	16	TRBV6-1	.	TRBJ2-1	TGTGCCAGCAGTGAACGAGCTGGGTTCTCCTACAATGAGCAGTTCTTC	CASSERAGFSYNEQFF
many	16	TRBV18	TRBD1	TRBJ2-1	TGTGCCAGCTCACCAGTTAGAGGGGGCATTTGGAATGAGCAGTTCTTC	CASSPVRGGIWNEQFF
few	13	TRBV5-1	.	TRBJ2-2	TGCGCCAGCATGGCAGCCGGGGCCGGGGAGCTGTTTTTT	CASMAAGAGELFF
.	14	TRBV5-1	.	TRBJ2-1	TGCGCCAGCGGAAGCTTGAGCTCCTACAATGAGCAGTTCTTC	CASGSLSSYNEQFF
many	13	TRBV20-1	TRBD1	TRBJ2-3	TGCAGTGCTAAGACAGGGGGCACAGATACGCAGTATTTT	CSAKTGGTDTQYF
few	16	TRBV28	.	TRBJ1-5	TGTGCCAGCAGTTTATACGGCAGCGTGGCGAATCAGCCCCAGCATTTT	CASSLYGSVANQPQHF
.	19	TRBV4-1	TRBD2	TRBJ2-5	TGCGCCAGCACCTCAGGGATCGCGGGAGGCCTTGTAGGTCTGGAGACCCAGTACTTC	CASTSGIAGGLVGLETQYF
many	16	TRBV11-2	TRBD2	TRBJ2-3	TGTGCCAGCAGCTTTCGGGCGGGAGACGGCACAGATACGCAGTATTTT	CASSFRAGDGTDTQYF
few	13	TRBV19	.	TRBJ1-2	TGTGCCAGTACAGCAGGGCGAAACTATGGCTACACCTTC	CASTAGRNYGYTF
many	16	TRBV2	TRBD2	TRBJ2-1	TGTGCCAGCAGCATCTCCGGGACTAGCGGAAACAATGAGCAGTTCTTC	CASSISGTSGNNEQFF
few	16	TRBV7-9	.	TRBJ2-4	TGTGCCAGCAGCCCCGCCAACGAGGGGGTCAAAAACATTCAGTACTTC	CASSPANEGVKNIQYF
many	14	TRBV24-1	.	TRBJ1-5	TGTGCCACCAGTGTGCGGGACAACAATCAGCCCCAGCATTTT	CATSVRDNNQPQHF
few	15	TRBV27	TRBD2	TRBJ2-1	TGTGCCAGCAGTTTACTAGCGGGAGGGCGGGATGAGCAGTTCTTC	CASSLLAGGRDEQFF
.	14	TRBV28	.	TRBJ2-4	TGTGCCAGCAGCATTGGCGGGGCCAAAAACATTCAGTACTTC	CASSIGGAKNIQYF
many	11	TRBV6-1	.	TRBJ2-2	TGTGCCAGCAGTGTGGGTGGGGAGCTGTTTTTT	CASSVGGELFF
.	16	TRBV10-3	TRBD1	TRBJ2-6	TGTGCCATCAAACAGGGGGAAACGGCTGGGGCCAACGTCCTGACTTTC	CAIKQGETAGANVLTF
few	14	TRBV29-1	.	TRBJ1-5	TGCAGCGTTGGTGGGGGGGCGCGCAATCAGCCCCAGCATTTT	CSVGGGARNQPQHF